This T cell receptor beta chain derives from a study of T cells after yellow fever vaccination. CDR3 size: 13 residues. The germline gives CDR1 SGHAT, CDR2 FQNNGV. V lost 5 bases and J lost 5, with 12 bases in between. This clonotype was counted ten times or more. No antigen is known for it. TCRdb independently ran MiXCR on the 5' RACE reads; one entry per CDR3 protein. The table includes approximately 32,000 distinct CDR3 sequences, nearly 4.5% detected once. Findings and caveats of the study: Any FACS-sorted repertoire could hold abundant clonotypes that contaminate it from the bulk population.

This TCR came from a man aged 25 to 40 who received the YFV17D yellow fever vaccine. This specimen was CD8+ T cells sorted from PBMCs, taken 5 days after the yellow fever booster vaccination. The chain couples TRBV11-2 to TRBJ1-1, with D unresolved. CDR3 coding DNA: TGTGCCAGCAGCCCAATGGCTGGTACTGAAGCTTTCTTT. Translation gives CASSPMAGTEAFF.